The T cell receptor beta chain described here comes from a study of blood T cell repertoires in COVID-19. This clone was counted once. Assay used: immunoSEQ multiplex PCR; TCRdb lists only in-frame clones, some missing. The data hold 100,000 to 150,000 clones, with 80% to 95% observed a single time. Trimming took off 5 bases at V and 7 bases at J, with 11 bases between the two ends. The CDR3 totals 13 residues. Germline assignment: CDR1 SGHTA and CDR2 FQGNSA. Sequencing was done on a sample of peripheral blood. This sequence joins TRBV7-2 and TRBJ2-2; D may be TRBD2 (6 bases). This TCR derives from a man aged 50 to 59 with COVID-19, enrolled during active disease. The CDR3 DNA sequence: TGTGCCAGCAGCCGGGGGAATGGCGGGGAGCTGTTTTTT. Its protein product is CASSRGNGGELFF.